The next 17 T cell receptor beta chains were all read from a single sample in a study of T-cell reconstitution after alpha-beta-depleted transplantation in children. It was with unique molecular identifiers that the TCRbeta library was prepared. TCRdb passed the PCR reads through MiXCR, listing each CDR3 protein once. Among roughly 100,000 distinct CDR3 sequences listed, 7% to 10% were seen once. This sample comprised PBMCs from the stem cell graft donor, obtained from the stem cell graft. These TCRs come from a human donor who donated a stem cell graft to a child with congenital amegakaryocytic thrombocytopenia.

This clonotype was counted ten times or more. The rearrangement uses TRBV7-6 and TRBJ2-7; maybe TRBD2 (5 bases). V lost 3 bases, J lost 0 bases, and 6 bases lay in between. From germline, CDR1 is SGHVS and CDR2 FNYEAQ. This CDR3 is built from 13 residues. CDR3 coding DNA: TGTGCCAGCAGCTTTCGGGGCTCCTACGAGCAGTACTTC. Its protein product is CASSFRGSYEQYF.

This clonotype was seen ten or more times. J is TRBJ2-1 and V is TRBV20-1, with TRBD2 as a possible D gene (6 bases). V was pared by 6 bases and J by 2 bases, with 14 bases between. Germline loops: CDR1 DFQATT, CDR2 SNEGSKA (reference sequence). The CDR3 extends over 14 amino acids. CDR3 sequence (DNA): TGCAGTGCCACGGAGGGTTACCCCTACAATGAGCAGTTCTTC. Amino acids: CSATEGYPYNEQFF.

This clonotype was counted a few times. This chain connects TRBV27 to TRBJ2-2; 10 nucleotides line up with TRBD2. The CDR3 length is 15 residues. V trimming: 7 bases; J trimming: 5 bases; junction bases outside the gene matches: 7. CDR1 MNHEY and CDR2 SMNVEV come from the germline V gene (reference sequence). CDR3 sequence (DNA): TGTGCCAGCACCCGTTCTAGCGGGGGAACCGGGGAGCTGTTTTTT. Amino acids: CASTRSSGGTGELFF.

In its sample, this clonotype was seen many times. This rearrangement joins TRBV20-1 to TRBJ2-1; the match to TRBD1 covers 9 bases. The CDR3 covers 14 residues. CDR1 and CDR2 (germline): DFQATT, SNEGSKA (reference sequence). V shed 0 bases, J shed 6 bases, and the junction held 3 bases outside the gene matches. The CDR3 loop is CSARDGDRVNEQFF. In DNA form, the CDR3 reads TGCAGTGCTAGAGATGGGGACAGGGTCAATGAGCAGTTCTTC.

This clonotype was seen at least ten times. The CDR3 DNA sequence: TGTGCCAGCAGCTTGTCAGGGGGCCAGGGCAATCAGCCCCAGCATTTT. Protein product: CASSLSGGQGNQPQHF. The rearrangement links TRBV5-5 to TRBJ1-5; 8 bases fit TRBD1. The CDR3 loop spans 16 amino acids. The ends lost 1 base at V and 2 bases at J; junction bases unmatched: 5. The germline V gene has CDR1 SGHKS and CDR2 YYEKEE (reference sequence).

This sequence joins TRBV5-1 and TRBJ1-1; D gene uncertain. CDR1 and CDR2 from the germline V gene are SGHRS and YFSETQ. V was shortened by 2 bases and J by 1 base, with 6 bases between the two germline ends. The CDR3 contains 13 residues. The CDR3 is CASSFQENTEAFF. CDR3 DNA sequence: TGCGCCAGCAGCTTTCAGGAGAACACTGAAGCTTTCTTT.

The chain links TRBV3-1 to TRBJ2-1, with 10 bases that match TRBD2. The CDR3 spans 16 residues. Germline V lookup: CDR1 LGHDT, CDR2 YNNKEL (reference sequence). The V gene end was trimmed by 4 bases and the J gene end by 6 bases; junction bases not matched to a gene: 9. This CDR3 is CASSLASGSPFNEQFF. The DNA for the CDR3 is TGTGCCAGCAGCCTAGCTAGCGGGAGTCCCTTCAATGAGCAGTTCTTC.

This chain joins TRBV7-3 and TRBJ2-1, with TRBD1 matching 10 bases. V was clipped by 3 bases and J by 4 bases; unmatched bases: 6. CDR1 and CDR2 (germline): SGHTA, FQGTGA. The CDR3 loop spans 16 amino acids. Here the CDR3 reads CASSLGGTGEYNEQFF. The CDR3 DNA reads as TGTGCCAGCAGCTTGGGTGGGACAGGGGAATACAATGAGCAGTTCTTC.

This clonotype was recorded at least ten times. The CDR3 DNA sequence: TGTGCCAGCAGCGCCCCACCAGGGGAGAACACTGAAGCTTTCTTT. This gives the protein CASSAPPGENTEAFF. The rearrangement joins TRBV12-3 or TRBV12-4 to TRBJ1-1, with a possible D match to TRBD1 (6 bases). Trimming stripped 6 bases from V and 1 base from J, with 15 bases between. The CDR3 contains 15 residues.

This clonotype was seen many times. At one of its ends the junction is not consistent with the germline gene, which may arise from a read error. The rearrangement joins TRBV7-8 to TRBJ2-1; possibly TRBD2 for D (5 bases). Germline loops: CDR1 SGHVS, CDR2 FQNEAQ. The length of the CDR3 is 14 residues. CDR3 nucleotide sequence: TGTGCCAGCAACTTAGCGCCGGAGTACAATGAGCAGTTCTTC. Encoded protein: CASNLAPEYNEQFF.

This clonotype was detected ten times or more. The chain couples TRBV27 to TRBJ2-1; 10 bases fit TRBD2. The CDR3 length is 16 residues. Germline V gene sequence: CDR1 MNHEY, CDR2 SMNVEV (reference sequence). After removal of 5 bases from V and 5 bases from J, the junction contained 9 bases not matched to a gene. The CDR3 bases are TGTGCCAGCAGTACTACGCTAGCGGGAGTCCACAATGAGCAGTTCTTC. This translates into CASSTTLAGVHNEQFF.

The chain joins TRBV27 to TRBJ2-7, with TRBD1 identical over 9 bases. Germline V gene lookup returns CDR1 MNHEY and CDR2 SMNVEV (reference sequence). The CDR3 spans 16 residues. The ends lost 5 bases at V and 4 bases at J; junction bases unmatched: 12. The CDR3 is CASSPWIGDRAYEQYF. As DNA, the CDR3 is TGTGCCAGCAGTCCCTGGATCGGGGACAGGGCTTACGAGCAGTACTTC.

This clonotype showed up many times. The chain uses TRBV29-1 and TRBJ2-2; 7 bases line up with TRBD1. CDR1 SQVTM and CDR2 ANQGSEA come from the germline V gene. V lost 6 bases and J lost 5; bases outside the gene matches: 12. The CDR3 covers 15 residues. This CDR3 is CSVKVPGQQTGELFF. Written as DNA, the CDR3 is TGCAGCGTCAAAGTACCGGGACAGCAGACCGGGGAGCTGTTTTTT.

V is TRBV20-1 and J is TRBJ2-3, with 12 nucleotides matching TRBD2. The germline V gene encodes CDR1 DFQATT and CDR2 SNEGSKA (reference sequence). The CDR3 consists of 16 residues. Unmatched junction bases numbered 4, after V lost 1 base and J lost 2 bases. The CDR3 coding sequence is TGCAGTGCTAGAGGACTAGCGGGAGACCTCACAGATACGCAGTATTTT. The encoded protein is CSARGLAGDLTDTQYF.

This clonotype was counted many times. The chain employs TRBV18 and TRBJ2-1; 9 bases are shared with TRBD2. The length of the CDR3 is 17 residues. Germline V gene lookup returns CDR1 KGHSH and CDR2 LQKENI. After removal of 3 bases from V and 1 base from J, the junction contained 7 bases not matched to a gene. The CDR3 DNA reads as TGTGCCAGCTCACCGGGAGCGGGGGGCCCTTCCTACAATGAGCAGTTCTTC. Amino acid sequence: CASSPGAGGPSYNEQFF.

This clonotype was counted many times. The V gene is TRBV6-5, the J gene TRBJ2-2, with D unresolved. The CDR3 sequence is 15 residues long. Per germline, CDR1 MNHEY and CDR2 SVGAGI. Trimming removed 1 base from V and 4 bases from J, with 10 bases in between. CDR3 sequence: CASSYWGSRTGELFF. The CDR3, as DNA: TGTGCCAGCAGTTACTGGGGTTCGCGCACCGGGGAGCTGTTTTTT.

This clonotype was recorded many times. The chain employs TRBV20-1 and TRBJ2-3, with TRBD2 matching over 9 bases. In germline, CDR1 is DFQATT, CDR2 SNEGSKA (reference sequence). The CDR3 loop spans 14 amino acids. V shed 5 bases, J shed 6 bases, and the junction held 9 bases outside the gene matches. CDR3 protein: CSAPEAGGADTQYF. The CDR3 DNA sequence: TGCAGTGCTCCGGAAGCGGGGGGCGCGGATACGCAGTATTTT.